This TCR beta chain is from a study of CD8 T cells in Susac syndrome. Study-wide points: As acknowledged by the study, its TCR sequencing and HLA analysis included a relatively small number of individuals.

Germline V gene lookup returns CDR1 DFQATT and CDR2 SNEGSKA (reference sequence). There are 16 residues in the CDR3. Trimming removed 7 bases at V and 0 bases at J, with 19 bases between. When the RNA was reverse transcribed, random hexamers were used with an input of roughly 0.5 to 1 ug. An immunoSEQ multiplex PCR generated amplified TCR beta CDR3 products spanning 54 Vbeta and 13 Jbeta. One entry per CDR3 protein, called by TCRdb with MiXCR from the immunoSEQ multiplex PCR reads. The sample records some 300,000 distinct CDR3 sequences, about 85% being singletons. Details on this clonotype: Its target is not known.

The sequence came from a human donor with multiple sclerosis. Sequenced: CD8+ T cells from PBMCs. The V call is TRBV20-1, the J call TRBJ2-1, with D tentatively TRBD2 (6 bases). This CDR3 reads CSVKGWRESSYNEQFF. The CDR3 nucleotides read TGCAGTGTCAAGGGGTGGCGGGAAAGCTCCTACAATGAGCAGTTCTTC.